One sample yielded the 31 T cell receptor beta chains listed below, sequenced in a study of T cells in Graves' hyperthyroidism and ophthalmopathy. There were TCR beta CDR3 regions amplified from RNA transcripts. The primer set for the first-round RT-PCR of the TCR CDR3 was HTBI. TCRdb redid the calling of the multiplex PCR reads with MiXCR, one entry per CDR3 protein. The sample comprises roughly 330,000 distinct CDR3 sequences, roughly 15% of which are singletons, and roughly a third rests with the top ten. The sample consisted of blood. These receptors were taken from a man younger than 45 with Graves' hyperthyroidism.

This clonotype was seen ten or more times. The CDR3 here is CATRGAAPSTDTQYF. CDR3 bases: TGTGCCACCAGAGGGGCTGCCCCTAGCACAGATACGCAGTATTTT. This sequence joins TRBV10-3 and TRBJ2-3, with D perhaps matching TRBD1 or TRBD2 (5 bases each). Germline CDR1 and CDR2: ENHRY and SYGVKD. Trimming pared 10 bases from V and 0 bases from J, leaving 17 bases between. The CDR3 contains 15 residues.

Many counts were recorded for this clonotype. The rearrangement links TRBV12-3 or TRBV12-4 to TRBJ2-7, with 9 positions matching TRBD1. This CDR3 region has 15 residues. J gave up 1 base and V 4 bases, and 5 bases lay outside the gene matches. The CDR3 protein is CASSWTGTGSYEQYF. CDR3 in DNA: TGTGCCAGCAGTTGGACCGGGACAGGGTCCTACGAGCAGTACTTC.

This clonotype was seen repeatedly, ten times or more. This chain links TRBV7-6 with TRBJ2-5; unclear D gene. Germline V lookup: CDR1 SGHVS, CDR2 FNYEAQ. The CDR3 totals 11 residues. Trimming removed 1 base at V and 6 bases at J, with 3 bases between. CDR3 nucleotide sequence: TGTGCCAGCAGCTTAGGGCAGACCCAGTACTTC. Translated: CASSLGQTQYF. Full variable domain (rest looked up from reference TRBV7-6 and TRBJ2-5): GAGVSQSPRYKVTKRGQDVALRCDPISGHVSLYWYRQALGQGPEFLTYFNYEAQQDKSGLPNDRFSAERPEGSISTLTIQRTEQRDSAMYRCASSLGQTQYFGPGTRLLVL.

This clonotype has a count of ten or more. The chain has TRBV3-1 and TRBJ2-2, with D uncertain. Trimming stripped 3 bases from V and 8 bases from J, with 7 bases between. This CDR3 spans 12 amino acids. CDR1 and CDR2 (germline): LGHDT, YNNKEL (reference sequence). The chain's CDR3 is CASSHQAGELFF. The CDR3 DNA is TGTGCCAGCAGCCATCAGGCTGGGGAGCTGTTTTTT.

This clonotype was seen at least ten times. The gene calls are TRBV12-3 or TRBV12-4 and TRBJ1-2; tentative D call: TRBD1 (6 bases). V gave up 3 bases and J gave up 5 bases, with 13 bases separating them. The CDR3 has 14 amino acids. DNA of the CDR3: TGTGCCAGCAGTTTGGCAGGACAGACTTATGGCTACACCTTC. This codes for CASSLAGQTYGYTF.

There are a few counts of this clonotype. The chain uses TRBV6-1 and TRBJ1-6; D call uncertain. This CDR3 is 15 amino acids long. V lost 7 bases, J lost 10 bases, and 20 bases lay in between. Germline V CDR1 and CDR2: MNHNS, SASEGT. For the CDR3, the DNA is TGTGCCAGCACCCTTCGACAAAGGGTCCGATCACCCCTCCACTTT. Its protein product is CASTLRQRVRSPLHF.

This clonotype was counted many times. The rearrangement links TRBV12-3 or TRBV12-4 to TRBJ1-1; D unresolved. The CDR3 is 12 residues long. V gave up 4 bases and J gave up 5 bases, with 8 bases separating them. Here the CDR3 reads CASSSGWTEAFF. DNA of the CDR3: TGTGCCAGCAGTTCCGGATGGACTGAAGCTTTCTTT.

This clonotype was counted only a few times. The chain is built from TRBV12-3 or TRBV12-4 and TRBJ2-1, with TRBD2 as a possible D gene (6 bases). This CDR3 region has 11 residues. V dropped 8 bases and J dropped 7 bases, with 9 bases sitting between them. This CDR3 is CASGRGNEQFF. CDR3 nucleotide sequence: TGTGCCAGCGGTCGGGGGAATGAGCAGTTCTTC.

This chain uses TRBV28 with TRBJ2-7; the match to TRBD2 covers 14 bases. With V trimmed by 8 bases and J by 3 bases, 12 bases remained unmatched. The germline V gene has CDR1 MDHEN and CDR2 SYDVKM. The CDR3 runs to 17 residues. Here the CDR3 DNA reads TGTGCCAGCTCAACCGGGACTAGCGGGAGTTCGGGCTACGAGCAGTACTTC. Its translation is CASSTGTSGSSGYEQYF.

This clonotype showed up many times. The V gene is TRBV7-2, the J gene TRBJ2-3, with unresolved D. Germline lookup yields CDR1 SGHTA and CDR2 FQGNSA. The CDR3 totals 14 residues. V lost 5 bases and J lost 6, with 15 bases in between. CDR3 sequence (DNA): TGTGCCAGCAGCCCGGACCCCTCCGAGGATACGCAGTATTTT. Translating it yields CASSPDPSEDTQYF.

The sample holds many counts of this clonotype. CDR3 loop: CASSSRDRGYNEQFF. As DNA, the CDR3 is TGTGCCAGCAGCTCCCGGGACAGGGGGTACAATGAGCAGTTCTTC. The chain employs TRBV7-9 and TRBJ2-1; 11 bases agree with TRBD1. V shed 4 bases, J shed 4 bases, and the junction held 3 bases outside the gene matches. The germline gives CDR1 SEHNR, CDR2 FQNEAQ (reference sequence). This CDR3 comprises 15 residues.

This chain links TRBV5-1 with TRBJ2-3; D may correspond to TRBD1 or TRBD2 (6 bases each). Germline loops: CDR1 SGHRS, CDR2 YFSETQ. The CDR3 consists of 14 residues. V lost 0 bases and J 5 bases, leaving 10 bases between the germline ends. CDR3 sequence (DNA): TGCGCCAGCAGCTTGGGGGGGGCCCAAGATACGCAGTATTTT. It is translated as CASSLGGAQDTQYF.

This clonotype was seen many times. The V call is TRBV24-1, the J call TRBJ2-3; TRBD2 is a possible D gene (6 bases). This CDR3 is 13 amino acids long. Trimming stripped 8 bases from V and 2 bases from J, with 10 bases between. CDR1 is KGHDR, CDR2 SFDVKD, per germline. CDR3 sequence reads: CATTGDSTDTQYF. CDR3 nucleotide sequence: TGTGCCACCACGGGAGATTCCACAGATACGCAGTATTTT.

This clonotype occurred a few times. The rearrangement links TRBV25-1 to TRBJ2-7; a possible D gene is TRBD1 (5 bases). CDR1 MGHDK and CDR2 SYGVNS come from the germline V gene. V was trimmed by 2 bases and J by 2 bases, leaving 10 bases between them. The CDR3 totals 14 residues. This CDR3 is CASSEVGLTYEQYF. CDR3 coding DNA: TGTGCCAGCAGTGAAGTGGGGCTCACCTACGAGCAGTACTTC.

Only a few counts were recorded for this clonotype. The J gene is TRBJ2-3, the V gene TRBV6-2 or TRBV6-3; 7 nucleotides align to TRBD1. The CDR3 is made up of 13 amino acids. Trimming removed 8 bases from V and 6 bases from J; junction bases left unmatched: 8. Per germline, CDR1 MNHEY and CDR2 SVGEGT. The DNA of the CDR3 is TGTGCCAGCGGCCGGGACAGCTACGATACGCAGTATTTT. Amino acid sequence: CASGRDSYDTQYF.

This clonotype was recorded at least ten times. This chain uses TRBV5-1 with TRBJ2-7, with unresolved D. V dropped 4 bases and J dropped 0 bases, with 11 bases sitting between them. CDR3 length: 14 amino acids. Germline V gene lookup returns CDR1 SGHRS and CDR2 YFSETQ. The CDR3 reads CASSMTASSYEQYF. The CDR3 DNA follows: TGCGCCAGCAGCATGACCGCTAGCTCCTACGAGCAGTACTTC.

This chain uses TRBV5-1 with TRBJ1-1; 7 positions agree with TRBD1. V shed 4 bases, J shed 8 bases, and the junction held 5 bases outside the gene matches. Germline V gives CDR1 SGHRS, CDR2 YFSETQ. This CDR3 region has 12 residues. CDR3 residues: CASSPSGQEAFF. DNA of the CDR3: TGCGCCAGCAGCCCGTCGGGACAGGAAGCTTTCTTT.

Of note for this clonotype: The junction differs from germline at one of its ends, possibly a read error. CDR3: CSVGGSNTEALF. The CDR3 bases are TGCAGCGTTGGGGGGTCAAACACTGAGGCTCTCTTT. The gene calls are TRBV29-1 and TRBJ1-1, with D perhaps TRBD1 (5 bases). Germline V lookup: CDR1 SQVTM, CDR2 ANQGSEA. This CDR3 has 12 amino acids. The variable domain in full, completed from reference TRBV29-1 and TRBJ1-1, reads SAVISQKPSRDICQRGTSLTIQCQVDSQVTMMFWYRQQPGQSLTLIATANQGSEATYESGFVIDKFPISRPNLTFSTLTVSNMSPEDSSIYLCSVGGSNTEALFGQGTRLTVV.

J is TRBJ1-5 and V is TRBV20-1; D remains unclear. Germline V gene sequence: CDR1 DFQATT, CDR2 SNEGSKA (reference sequence). The ends were cut back, 5 bases at V and 2 bases at J, with 4 bases in the middle. The CDR3 length is 11 residues. Here the CDR3 reads CSAAGNQPQHF. The CDR3 region has the DNA TGCAGTGCTGCCGGCAATCAGCCCCAGCATTTT.

CDR3 bases: TGCAGTGCTACCCGGAACTCTGGAAACACCATATATTTT. Translation: CSATRNSGNTIYF. This chain links TRBV20-1 with TRBJ1-3; no clear D. Trimming pared 4 bases from V and 0 bases from J, leaving 7 bases between. Germline V CDR1 and CDR2: DFQATT, SNEGSKA (reference sequence). The CDR3 runs 13 residues.

This clonotype has a handful of counts. The V gene is TRBV14, the J gene TRBJ2-1; possible D gene TRBD2, 5 bases. Germline CDR1 reads SGHDN; CDR2 reads FVKESK. CDR3 length: 15 amino acids. Between the trimmed V and J ends, which lost 1 base and 8 bases, there was a span of 15 bases. The CDR3 is CASSQVLLGRDEQFF. The CDR3 nucleotides read TGTGCCAGCAGCCAAGTACTCCTAGGGCGGGATGAGCAGTTCTTC.

This chain links TRBV24-1 with TRBJ2-5, with 9 positions matching TRBD1. Germline CDR1 is KGHDR and CDR2 is SFDVKD. CDR3 size: 15 residues. The ends lost 2 bases at V and 3 bases at J; junction bases unmatched: 3. CDR3 sequence (DNA): TGTGCCACCAGTGATTCGACAGGGGGGGAAGAGACCCAGTACTTC. Its translation: CATSDSTGGEETQYF.

This clonotype was counted a few times. V usage is TRBV5-5 and J usage is TRBJ1-3; D remains unclear. The germline gives CDR1 SGHKS, CDR2 YYEKEE (reference sequence). The CDR3 runs to 15 residues. The V and J ends lost 1 base and 4 bases respectively, with 12 bases between them. CDR3 loop: CASSLTSVGGNTIYF. The CDR3 DNA sequence: TGTGCCAGCAGCTTGACGAGCGTAGGCGGAAACACCATATATTTT.

The J gene is TRBJ2-7, the V gene TRBV4-1, with unresolved D. CDR1 is MGHRA, CDR2 YSYEKL, per germline. The CDR3 length is 15 residues. V lost 4 bases, J lost 5 bases, and 18 bases lay in between. For the CDR3, the DNA is TGCGCCAGCAGCCCCGCCCTCTGGGTTTTTAACGAGCAGTACTTC. Translation: CASSPALWVFNEQYF.

The gene calls are TRBV10-3 and TRBJ1-6, with D perhaps matching TRBD1 (6 bases). V was clipped by 8 bases and J by 9 bases, with 17 bases between them. This CDR3 comprises 14 residues. CDR1 is ENHRY and CDR2 is SYGVKD in the germline V gene. The CDR3 bases are TGTGCCATCTCAAGTTTGGACAGCCCTTCACCCCTCCACTTT. Translation gives CAISSLDSPSPLHF.

The genes are TRBV9 and TRBJ1-4; D is uncertain. CDR1 and CDR2 (germline): SGDLS, YYNGEE. V lost 0 bases and J 7 bases, leaving 16 bases between the germline ends. The CDR3 runs 16 residues. The DNA of the CDR3 is TGTGCCAGCAGCGTAGGAGGTGAAGGAGGCGGTGAAAAACTGTTTTTT. It encodes CASSVGGEGGGEKLFF.

This clonotype was found many times. V gene TRBV3-1 combines with J gene TRBJ2-4, with D possibly being TRBD2 (6 bases). V was clipped by 3 bases and J by 3 bases, with 18 bases between them. The germline CDR1 and CDR2 sequences are LGHDT and YNNKEL (reference sequence). The CDR3 has 17 amino acids. The CDR3 loop is CASSHPSSEGGKNIQYF. In DNA form, the CDR3 reads TGTGCCAGCAGCCACCCTAGCTCCGAGGGAGGCAAAAACATTCAGTACTTC. Full variable domain (outside the CDR3, taken from reference TRBV3-1 and TRBJ2-4): DTAVSQTPKYLVTQMGNDKSIKCEQNLGHDTMYWYKQDSKKFLKIMFSYNNKELIINETVPNRFSPKSPDKAHLNLHINSLELGDSAVYFCASSHPSSEGGKNIQYFGAGTRLSVL.

This clonotype appeared many times. The chain links TRBV9 to TRBJ1-1; 9 bases map to TRBD1. CDR1 is SGDLS, CDR2 YYNGEE, per germline. The J segment lost 1 base and the V segment lost 3 bases, leaving 4 bases of the junction unmatched. This CDR3 has 15 amino acids. CDR3 sequence: CASSGTGGANTEAFF. The DNA for the CDR3 is TGTGCCAGCAGCGGAACAGGGGGCGCGAACACTGAAGCTTTCTTT.

Note on this clonotype: A junction boundary mismatches the germline segment, possibly from a read error. The chain recombines TRBV5-1 with TRBJ1-5, with D maybe TRBD1 (5 bases). Per germline, CDR1 SGHRS and CDR2 YFSETQ. The CDR3 totals 15 residues. CDR3 in amino acids: CASSGGGYSNQPRHF. In DNA form, the CDR3 reads TGCGCCAGCAGTGGGGGTGGATATAGCAATCAGCCCCGGCATTTT. The entire variable domain, with the rest obtained from reference TRBV5-1 and TRBJ1-5, is as follows: KAGVTQTPRYLIKTRGQQVTLSCSPISGHRSVSWYQQTPGQGLQFLFEYFSETQRNKGNFPGRFSGRQFSNSRSEMNVSTLELGDSALYLCASSGGGYSNQPRHFGDGTRLSIL.

This clonotype occurred many times. The rearrangement uses TRBV6-1 and TRBJ2-1, with unresolved D. V was pared by 6 bases and J by 6 bases, with 12 bases between. In germline, CDR1 is MNHNS, CDR2 SASEGT. The length of the CDR3 is 13 residues. The DNA of the CDR3 is TGTGCCAGCAGCGAGGACGGATCCAATGAGCAGTTCTTC. Residues: CASSEDGSNEQFF.

This clonotype was counted many times. CDR3 residues: CASRDSGGWYGYTF. As DNA, the CDR3 is TGTGCCAGCAGGGACTCGGGGGGCTGGTATGGCTACACCTTC. This rearrangement joins TRBV2 to TRBJ1-2; tentative D call: TRBD1 (6 bases). The V and J ends lost 6 bases and 5 bases respectively, with 16 bases between them. The CDR3 length is 14 residues. Looked up from germline, CDR1 is SNHLY and CDR2 is FYNNEI.